These T cell receptor beta chains were read from a single sample in a study of T cell repertoires in cytomegalovirus infection. TCRdb re-derived calls from the reads in MiXCR, one entry per CDR3 protein. The repertoire holds approximately 170,000 distinct CDR3 sequences, 15% to 20% seen once, with over 15% in the top ten. Specimen: CD8+ T cells from PBMCs. The receptors come from a human donor in good health (CMV status not recorded). Some clones in this sample may be carry-over from other donors' samples. Each CDR3 is given with its conserved first and last residue. A D gene is named only where the DNA matches it firmly. Some rows have no size entry. The others give once, few or many, or a class for an expanded clone.

j_call	clone_size	d_call	v_call	cdr3_nt	cdr3_aa
TRBJ1-6	once	.	TRBV28	TGTGCCAGCAGCCCACAGGGTTATAATTCACCCCTCCACTTT	CASSPQGYNSPLHF
TRBJ2-1	.	.	TRBV6-4	TGTGCCAGCAGCCAAGAGAGGGGGGGGGGTGATGAGCAGTTCTTC	CASSQERGGGDEQFF
TRBJ2-1	few	.	TRBV12-3/TRBV12-4	TGTGCCAGCAGTTTGGTACTAAAGGGCAGCTCCTACAATGAGCAGTTCTTC	CASSLVLKGSSYNEQFF
TRBJ2-3	few	TRBD2	TRBV29-1	TGCAGCTCCCTCGGGGTAGCGGGAGGCATAAGCACAGATACGCAGTATTTT	CSSLGVAGGISTDTQYF
TRBJ2-3	.	TRBD1	TRBV7-9	TGTGCCAGCAGCCCGAGGACAGGGGATACAGATACGCAGTATTTT	CASSPRTGDTDTQYF
TRBJ2-7	.	TRBD1	TRBV29-1	TGCAGCGTTGAACCAACCGGGACAGCTTCCTACGAGCAGTACTTC	CSVEPTGTASYEQYF
TRBJ2-3	few	TRBD2	TRBV6-5	TGTGCCAGCAGTTACGAGACTAGCGGTGTCGCAGATACGCAGTATTTT	CASSYETSGVADTQYF
TRBJ2-4	few	.	TRBV7-2	TGTGCCAGCAGCTTAAATCAAGTGAGGGGCCGGGCCAAAAACATTCAGTACTTC	CASSLNQVRGRAKNIQYF
TRBJ2-5	.	.	TRBV6-2/TRBV6-3	TGTGCCAGCAGTTATCGGGGACCGGGCCGGGAGACCCAGTACTTC	CASSYRGPGRETQYF
TRBJ2-7	.	.	TRBV28	TGTGCCAGCACTCTGGACGGCACCTCCTACGAGCAGTACTTC	CASTLDGTSYEQYF
TRBJ1-3	.	.	TRBV4-2	TGTGCCAGCAGCCAAAAACGGGGAGGAAACACCATATATTTT	CASSQKRGGNTIYF
TRBJ2-2	many	TRBD2	TRBV7-2	TGTGCCAGCAGCCTCGAACTAGCGGGAGGGCCCGGCACCGGGGAGCTGTTTTTT	CASSLELAGGPGTGELFF
TRBJ1-1	few	.	TRBV6-2/TRBV6-3	TGTGCCAGCACTCCGGAGCAGGGCAATATTATGAACACTGAAGCTTTCTTT	CASTPEQGNIMNTEAFF
TRBJ2-3	.	.	TRBV28	TGTGCCAGCAGTTTCGAGGGACGCACAGATACGCAGTATTTT	CASSFEGRTDTQYF
TRBJ1-4	.	.	TRBV28	TGTGCCAGCAGTTCGGGAGAAAGGACCGAAAAACTGTTTTTT	CASSSGERTEKLFF
TRBJ1-2	.	TRBD1	TRBV6-2/TRBV6-3	TGTGCCAGCAGTTGGACAGGGGGAGCTGGCTACACCTTC	CASSWTGGAGYTF
TRBJ2-1	few	.	TRBV7-9	TGTGCCAGCAGCTCGGCAGTTTTCTACAATGAGCAGTTCTTC	CASSSAVFYNEQFF
TRBJ2-6	many	.	TRBV7-3	TGTGCCAGCAGTTTGACGGGGTCTGGGGCCAACGTCCTGACTTTC	CASSLTGSGANVLTF
TRBJ2-1	many	.	TRBV28	TGTGCCAGCAGTTTTGGGGCCTTCTCCAATGAGCAGTTCTTC	CASSFGAFSNEQFF
TRBJ2-2	.	.	TRBV6-6	TGTGCCAGCATTCTGGGGGCCGGGGAGCTGTTTTTT	CASILGAGELFF
TRBJ2-7	many	TRBD2	TRBV7-2	TGTGCCAGCACCGAGACTAGCGGGAGTGGGTACGAGCAGTACTTC	CASTETSGSGYEQYF
TRBJ2-1	few	TRBD2	TRBV7-2	TGTGCCAGCAGCTTAACTAGCGGGGGGCCCAATGAGCAGTTCTTC	CASSLTSGGPNEQFF
TRBJ2-5	.	TRBD2	TRBV6-2/TRBV6-3	TGTGCCAGCACTCCCCGTAGCGGGAGGGCGGAAGAGACCCAGTACTTC	CASTPRSGRAEETQYF
TRBJ2-1	.	TRBD2	TRBV13	TGTGCCAGCAGCTCCAGAGGGAGTAGCGGGAGTGCGCGCAATGAGCAGTTCTTC	CASSSRGSSGSARNEQFF
TRBJ2-1	many	.	TRBV7-2	TGTGCCAGCAGCTTGGGGCTAGCAGACTACAATGAGCAGTTCTTC	CASSLGLADYNEQFF
TRBJ2-1	few	TRBD2	TRBV6-6	TGTGCCAGCAGCCCCGGACTAGCGGGAGGGCCTTTGGGGAATGAGCAGTTCTTC	CASSPGLAGGPLGNEQFF
TRBJ2-7	.	.	TRBV11-2	TGTGCCAGCAGCTTAAGGCGGCCCGGCTGGGACGAGCAGTACTTC	CASSLRRPGWDEQYF
TRBJ2-7	few	.	TRBV7-2	TGTGCCAGCAGATCCACAGGGTCCTACGAGCAGTACTTC	CASRSTGSYEQYF
TRBJ2-3	few	TRBD2	TRBV6-5	TGTGCCAACGGTAGCGGGGGGCATAGCACAGATACGCAGTATTTT	CANGSGGHSTDTQYF
TRBJ2-7	few	.	TRBV6-2/TRBV6-3	TGTGCCAGCAGTTACGAGGGCCGCGAGCAGTACTTC	CASSYEGREQYF
TRBJ1-6	few	.	TRBV20-1	TGCAGTGCTAGTTCAGGGGATAGTTCACCCCTCCACTTT	CSASSGDSSPLHF
TRBJ2-2	.	.	TRBV12-3/TRBV12-4	TGTGCCGGAAAGGCGCTAGAGAACACCGGGGAGCTGTTTTTT	CAGKALENTGELFF
TRBJ2-7	.	.	TRBV7-2	TGTGCCAGCAGCCCCTGGAACAGCTACGAGCAGTACTTC	CASSPWNSYEQYF
TRBJ2-4	.	.	TRBV28	TGTGCCAGCAGTCCGCGGGTCAGGGAAAACATTCAGTACTTC	CASSPRVRENIQYF
TRBJ2-2	few	.	TRBV7-2	TGTGCCAGCAGCTTAGGTTGGACGGCCGGGGAGCTGTTTTTT	CASSLGWTAGELFF
TRBJ2-1	few	TRBD1	TRBV6-2/TRBV6-3	TGTGCCAGCAGTTGGGACAGCCTCAATGAGCAGTTCTTC	CASSWDSLNEQFF
TRBJ2-1	.	.	TRBV28	TGTGCCAGCAGTTATAGGACTAAAAACAATGAGCAGTTCTTC	CASSYRTKNNEQFF
TRBJ2-7	.	.	TRBV28	TGTGCCAGCACCATGAGGACATCAGGCTTCCTCGAGCAGTACTTC	CASTMRTSGFLEQYF
TRBJ1-6	many	.	TRBV7-8	TGTGCCAGCAACCATGCGGAAGGCTCCTATAATTCACCCCTCCACTTT	CASNHAEGSYNSPLHF
TRBJ2-2	few	.	TRBV25-1	TGTGCCAGCAGTGACACGGGGTTTTACACCGGGGAGCTGTTTTTT	CASSDTGFYTGELFF
TRBJ2-6	few	.	TRBV6-1	TGTGCCAGCAGTGCCGTCGGTGACTCTGGGGCCAACGTCCTGACTTTC	CASSAVGDSGANVLTF
TRBJ2-3	.	.	TRBV28	TGTGCCAGTTCGGAGGGCCTATATACGCAGTATTTT	CASSEGLYTQYF